The present T cell receptor (beta chain) was sequenced within a study of cytomegalovirus exposure and HLA in healthy donors. The PCR employed 60 Vbeta primers together with 13 Jbeta primers. Profiled with immunoSEQ multiplex PCR; TCRdb holds only in-frame clones, not every one. The sample includes about 140,000 clones, approximately 85% of them seen just once. Germline V CDR1 and CDR2: SEHNR, FQNEAQ (reference sequence). V was pared by 1 base and J by 7 bases, with 13 bases between. This CDR3 has 14 residues. Sequencing was performed on PBMCs. The rearrangement uses TRBV7-9 and TRBJ2-5, with D hard to call. This TCR was recovered from a woman aged 40 to 50 in good health and CMV-seronegative. The CDR3 loop is CASSLVVGVGTQYF. The CDR3 DNA reads as TGTGCCAGCAGCTTAGTTGTCGGAGTTGGGACCCAGTACTTC.